The 4 T cell receptor beta chains below come from one sample, sequenced in a study of CD8 T cells in Susac syndrome (dated by TCRdb to about 2019). The library was built by means of the immunoSEQ multiplex PCR assay. RNA was extracted using the RNeasy kit, and 0.5 to 1 microgram was reverse transcribed with random hexamers. TCRdb applied fastp at Q25 and MiXCR to the public reads, then kept only in-frame beta chains. Every entry covers one CDR3 protein and lists the most common genes and DNA from its rows. The table for this sample lists about 130,000 distinct CDR3 sequences; just under 95% of them were counted only once. In total, the top ten clones hold about 0.18% of the sample. Sequenced sample: CD8+ T cells from PBMCs. The receptors shown here come from a human donor with Susac syndrome.

This chain uses TRBV11-2 with TRBJ2-1; no definite D call. Germline CDR1 reads SGHAT; CDR2 reads FQNNGV. Deletions cut 5 bases from V and 0 bases from J, with 11 bases between. The CDR3 spans 15 residues. The CDR3: CASSPSFGSYNEQFF. The CDR3 bases are TGTGCCAGCAGCCCTTCCTTCGGCTCCTACAATGAGCAGTTCTTC. Variable domain in full (rest from reference TRBV11-2 and TRBJ2-1): EAGVAQSPRYKIIEKRQSVAFWCNPISGHATLYWYQQILGQGPKLLIQFQNNGVVDDSQLPKDRFSAERLKGVDSTLKIQPAKLEDSAVYLCASSPSFGSYNEQFFGPGTRLTVL.

This chain uses TRBV28 with TRBJ2-7; TRBD2 might be the D (5 bases). The germline V and J ends were trimmed by 8 bases and 2 bases, with 22 bases remaining between them. CDR1 and CDR2 (germline): MDHEN, SYDVKM. The CDR3 sequence is 16 residues long. CDR3 coding DNA: TGTGCCAGCCACGAAGAAGATGGGATGGGAGCCTACGAGCAGTACTTC. Protein sequence: CASHEEDGMGAYEQYF.

V is TRBV5-4 and J is TRBJ2-1; TRBD2 might be the D (6 bases). The CDR3 is made up of 16 amino acids. With 0 bases removed from V and 4 bases from J, the gap between germline ends came to 14 bases. The germline gives CDR1 SGHNT, CDR2 YYREEE (reference sequence). Here the CDR3 reads CASSLVPTGEYNEQFF. The CDR3 bases are TGTGCCAGCAGCTTGGTGCCCACGGGAGAGTACAATGAGCAGTTCTTC.

Concerning this clonotype: A read error may account for a junction end that differs from germline. The chain couples TRBV5-1 to TRBJ2-1; D could derive from TRBD1 or TRBD2 (5 bases each). This CDR3 has 21 residues. CDR1 and CDR2 (germline): SGHRS, YFSETQ. CDR3 protein: CASILGGLGPRLASSYNEQFF. Here the CDR3 DNA reads TGCGCCAGCATCTTGGGTGGTCTGGGACCCCGGCTTGCGAGCTCCTACAATGAGCAGTTCTTC.